This T cell receptor (beta chain) was obtained from a study of shared clonotypes between healthy human individuals. V shed 7 bases and J shed 0 bases, with 16 bases lying between them. Germline-derived CDR1 and CDR2 are SGHVS and FNYEAQ. The CDR3 is made up of 16 amino acids. Assay used: immunoSEQ multiplex PCR; TCRdb lists only in-frame clones, some missing. The profile shows under 1,100,000 clones, around 74% of them singletons. The gene calls are TRBV7-6 and TRBJ1-3; maybe TRBD1 (5 bases). The sample was memory CD4+ T cells sorted from blood. Subset indicated: CD45RA-negative fraction. This sequence was found in a young man in good health. CDR3 in amino acids: CASTPGGVRSGNTIYF. Here the CDR3 DNA reads TGTGCCAGCACCCCGGGGGGGGTGCGCTCTGGAAACACCATATATTTT.